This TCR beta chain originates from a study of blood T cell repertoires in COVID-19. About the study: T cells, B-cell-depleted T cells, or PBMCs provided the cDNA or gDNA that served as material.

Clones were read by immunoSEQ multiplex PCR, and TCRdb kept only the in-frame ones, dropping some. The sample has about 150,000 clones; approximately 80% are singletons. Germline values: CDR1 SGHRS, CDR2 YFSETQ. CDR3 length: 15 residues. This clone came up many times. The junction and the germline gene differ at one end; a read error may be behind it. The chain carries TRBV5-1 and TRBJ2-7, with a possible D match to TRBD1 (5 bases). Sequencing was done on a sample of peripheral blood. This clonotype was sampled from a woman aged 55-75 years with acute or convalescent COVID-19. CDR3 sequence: CASSLEATARYEQYF. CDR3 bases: TGCGCCAGCAGTTTGGAAGCGACAGCTCGTTACGAGCAGTACTTC.